The 5 T cell receptor beta chains below come from one sample, sequenced in a study of blood T cells in healthy people across ages. For the second PCR, which ran for roughly 6 to 11 cycles, a sample-barcoded 5' primer and a J-beta primer mix were used. TCRdb re-called the 5' RACE reads with MiXCR, one entry per CDR3 protein. The sample holds hundreds of thousands of distinct CDR3 sequences, roughly 50% seen once. Sequencing was carried out using blood. The receptors derive from a man in his 60s in good health.

This clonotype was detected once. J is TRBJ2-3 and V is TRBV5-1; D is unclear. V was clipped by 1 base and J by 3 bases, with 12 bases between them. The CDR3 is 15 residues long. The germline gives CDR1 SGHRS, CDR2 YFSETQ. The CDR3 region is CASSLIRQGTDTQYF. The CDR3 DNA reads as TGCGCCAGCAGCTTGATTAGGCAAGGGACAGATACGCAGTATTTT.

This clonotype was found a few times. V and J are TRBV6-5 and TRBJ2-6; 11 nucleotides agree with TRBD1. CDR3 size: 18 residues. V shed 4 bases and J 4 bases; nucleotides not matched to a gene: 9. Germline CDR1 MNHEY, CDR2 SVGAGI. CDR3: CASSSVGQGAEGANVLTF. DNA for the CDR3: TGTGCCAGCAGTTCAGTAGGACAGGGGGCAGAAGGGGCCAACGTCCTGACTTTC.

This clonotype showed up just a few times. This chain joins TRBV10-3 and TRBJ1-2; no firm D call. The CDR3 is 13 residues long. Germline-derived CDR1 and CDR2 are ENHRY and SYGVKD. Deletions cut 5 bases from V and 7 bases from J, with 14 bases between. CDR3 sequence: CAISSTVIRGYTF. As DNA, the CDR3 is TGTGCCATCAGTTCAACAGTTATCCGTGGCTACACCTTC.

The chain employs TRBV6-2 or TRBV6-3 and TRBJ2-3, with D perhaps TRBD1 (6 bases). The CDR3 is 16 residues long. Per germline, CDR1 MNHEY and CDR2 SVGEGT. V shed 6 bases and J shed 3 bases, with 19 bases lying between them. The DNA of the CDR3 is TGTGCCAGCAGCTCTCGGGCCAGGGGAGCGACAGATACGCAGTATTTT. Translation gives CASSSRARGATDTQYF.

CDR3 residues: CASSPWRGVREHGYTF. In nucleotides, the CDR3 is TGTGCCAGCAGCCCCTGGCGGGGAGTACGGGAGCATGGCTACACCTTC. The chain has TRBV7-9 and TRBJ1-2; D gene unclear. Germline V gene lookup returns CDR1 SEHNR and CDR2 FQNEAQ (reference sequence). V was trimmed by 5 bases and J by 6 bases, leaving 22 bases between them. This CDR3 spans 16 amino acids.